These 13 T cell receptor beta chains share one sample of origin, sequenced in a study of CD8+ T cells in alopecia areata. Sequencing templates came from extracted RNA that was reverse transcribed into cDNA. Repertoires were generated with immunoSEQ multiplex PCR, while TCRdb's copy carries only in-frame clones and drops some. The table records 150,000 or so clones, roughly 50% of them present only once. Material: CD4+ T cells sorted from blood, obtained at week 0. All receptors derive from a human donor with alopecia areata.

This chain joins TRBV4-1 and TRBJ2-5; D is uncertain. Germline CDR1 MGHRA, CDR2 YSYEKL. The CDR3 loop spans 15 amino acids. Trimming removed 4 bases from V and 3 bases from J, with 15 bases in between. CDR3 in DNA: TGCGCCAGCAGCCCCCAAGGCACAGCTAAAGAGACCCAGTACTTC. Protein sequence: CASSPQGTAKETQYF.

The chain carries TRBV23-1 and TRBJ1-2; 7 nucleotides line up with TRBD1. TRBV23-1 carries the ORF label, with uncertain function. The V and J ends lost 4 bases and 8 bases, in that order; junction bases with no gene match: 4. The CDR3 runs 12 residues. The CDR3 protein is CASSRTGGGYTF. The CDR3 DNA is TGCGCCAGCAGTCGGACAGGTGGGGGCTACACCTTC.

This clone has more than one count but fewer than ten. V and J are TRBV7-2 and TRBJ1-2; a possible D gene is TRBD1 (5 bases). V lost 11 bases to trimming and J lost 6 bases, with 13 bases between them. The CDR3 is 11 amino acids. Germline V gene lookup returns CDR1 SGHTA and CDR2 FQGNSA. The CDR3 region is CASARGHGYTF. Written as DNA, the CDR3 is TGTGCCTCGGCTAGGGGCCATGGCTACACCTTC.

The chain couples TRBV5-1 to TRBJ1-2; 9 nucleotides align to TRBD1. The CDR3 consists of 15 residues. CDR1 and CDR2 (germline): SGHRS, YFSETQ. V lost 4 bases, J lost 6 bases, and 10 bases stayed unmatched. In DNA, the CDR3 is TGCGCCAGCAGCGGAGGGACAGGGTTTTATAATGGCTACACCTTC. Amino acids: CASSGGTGFYNGYTF.

The gene calls are TRBV27 and TRBJ2-3; no firm D call. The CDR3 runs to 12 residues. Germline V gene sequence: CDR1 MNHEY, CDR2 SMNVEV (reference sequence). The ends were cut back, 5 bases at V and 5 bases at J, with 8 bases in the middle. The CDR3 DNA sequence: TGTGCCAGCAGTGCATGGAGAGATACGCAGTATTTT. The encoded protein is CASSAWRDTQYF.

V usage is TRBV15 and J usage is TRBJ2-3; D is possibly TRBD1 or TRBD2 (6 bases each). This CDR3 region has 14 residues. CDR1 LNHNV and CDR2 YYDKDF come from the germline V gene (reference sequence). The V gene lost 0 bases and the J gene lost 4 bases, with 8 bases spanning the gap. CDR3 in DNA: TGTGCCACCAGCAGAGACGGGGGCGCAGATACGCAGTATTTT. Protein: CATSRDGGADTQYF. Complete variable domain (other parts from reference TRBV15 and TRBJ2-3): DAMVIQNPRYQVTQFGKPVTLSCSQTLNHNVMYWYQQKSSQAPKLLFHYYDKDFNNEADTPDNFQSRRPNTSFCFLDIRSPGLGDTAMYLCATSRDGGADTQYFGPGTRLTVL.

The chain is built from TRBV30 and TRBJ1-1; D not certain. The CDR3 extends over 11 amino acids. V was clipped by 5 bases and J by 3 bases, with 7 bases between them. Germline CDR1 and CDR2: GTSNPN and SVGIG (reference sequence). The CDR3 coding sequence is TGTGCCTGGGGTACGGACACTGAAGCTTTCTTT. Translation: CAWGTDTEAFF.

This clone was seen repeatedly, ten times or more. Other DNA sequences from this sample encode an identical CDR3 as well. J is TRBJ1-1 and V is TRBV27; 7 bases line up with TRBD1. With V trimmed by 2 bases and J by 3 bases, 3 bases remained unmatched. The CDR3 is 14 amino acids. The germline V gene has CDR1 MNHEY and CDR2 SMNVEV (reference sequence). CDR3 bases: TGTGCCAGCAGTTTAACAGGGGCTGACACTGAAGCTTTCTTT. It codes for CASSLTGADTEAFF.

The chain recombines TRBV10-2 with TRBJ2-3; 7 positions agree with TRBD2. Trimming cost V 2 bases and J 6 bases; bases outside gene matches: 2. This CDR3 spans 13 amino acids. CDR1 WSHSY and CDR2 SAAADI come from the germline V gene. The CDR3 here is CASSETSADTQYF. The CDR3 region has the DNA TGCGCCAGCAGTGAGACTAGCGCGGATACGCAGTATTTT.

This chain joins TRBV29-1 and TRBJ2-7; 8 positions match TRBD2. With 7 bases clipped from V and 0 bases from J, the junction kept 8 bases outside the gene matches. Germline CDR1 is SQVTM and CDR2 is ANQGSEA. CDR3 length equals 14 residues. The CDR3 DNA reads TGCAGCGCTTCGGGACTAGTAAGCTCCTACGAGCAGTACTTC. Protein: CSASGLVSSYEQYF.

The rearrangement joins TRBV5-6 to TRBJ2-1; 9 bases align to TRBD1. Germline V gene lookup returns CDR1 SGHDT and CDR2 YYEEEE. CDR3 length equals 13 residues. V lost 3 bases and J lost 7; bases outside the gene matches: 2. The CDR3 DNA follows: TGTGCCAGCAGCTGGGGGACAGGGAATGAGCAGTTCTTC. Its protein is CASSWGTGNEQFF.

This chain uses TRBV5-6 with TRBJ2-2; D is ambiguous. The CDR3 is 15 amino acids. V was trimmed by 1 base and J by 4 bases, leaving 11 bases between them. Germline CDR1 reads SGHDT; CDR2 reads YYEEEE. The CDR3 DNA sequence: TGTGCCAGCAGCTTGTGGTTGGCAGGCACCGGGGAGCTGTTTTTT. Protein sequence: CASSLWLAGTGELFF.

J is TRBJ2-1 and V is TRBV6-1; 9 bases fit TRBD2. The CDR3 loop spans 16 amino acids. With 1 base clipped from V and 4 bases from J, the junction kept 5 bases outside the gene matches. Germline values: CDR1 MNHNS, CDR2 SASEGT. CDR3 nucleotides: TGTGCCAGCAGTGAAGTGATAGCGGGGGAATACAATGAGCAGTTCTTC. Its protein is CASSEVIAGEYNEQFF.